This T cell receptor (beta chain) is drawn from a study of T cell responses to AZD1222 COVID-19 vaccine. Only a few counts were recorded for this clone. Its specificity is not known. Broader study findings: Receipt of two AZD1222 doses was followed by a rise in Spike-specific TCR breadth and depth.

Here immunoSEQ multiplex PCR was the method, and the copy in TCRdb shows in-frame clones only, minus some. Altogether about 120,000 clones are present, 87% being singletons, with the ten largest covering 2.6%. The germline V gene encodes CDR1 SGHKS and CDR2 YYEKEE (reference sequence). With 1 base clipped from V and 2 bases from J, the junction kept 1 base outside the gene matches. The CDR3 is 15 amino acids. The material sequenced was peripheral blood, taken 28 days after the second AZD1222 dose. The genes are TRBV5-5 and TRBJ1-5, with 9 bases matching TRBD1. The clonotype was recovered from an adult who received the AZD1222 COVID-19 vaccine. CDR3 DNA sequence: TGTGCCAGCAGCTTGACAGGGGGCGGCAATCAGCCCCAGCATTTT. Its protein product is CASSLTGGGNQPQHF.